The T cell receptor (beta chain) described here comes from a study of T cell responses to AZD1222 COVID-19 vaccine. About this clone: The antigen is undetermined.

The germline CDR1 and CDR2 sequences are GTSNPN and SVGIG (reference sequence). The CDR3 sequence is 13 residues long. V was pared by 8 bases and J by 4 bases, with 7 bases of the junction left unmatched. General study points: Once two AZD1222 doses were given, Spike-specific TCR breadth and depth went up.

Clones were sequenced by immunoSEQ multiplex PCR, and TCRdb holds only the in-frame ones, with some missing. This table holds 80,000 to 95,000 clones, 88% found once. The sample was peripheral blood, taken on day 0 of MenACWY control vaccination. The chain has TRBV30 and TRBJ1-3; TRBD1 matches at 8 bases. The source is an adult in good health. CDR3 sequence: CATDRAKGNTIYF. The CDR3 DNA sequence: TGTGCCACGGACAGGGCGAAAGGAAACACCATATATTTT. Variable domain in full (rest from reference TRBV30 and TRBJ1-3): SQTIHQWPATLVQPVGSPLSLECTVEGTSNPNLYWYRQAAGRGLQLLFYSVGIGQISSEVPQNLSASRPQDRQFILSSKKLLLSDSGFYLCATDRAKGNTIYFGEGSWLTVV.